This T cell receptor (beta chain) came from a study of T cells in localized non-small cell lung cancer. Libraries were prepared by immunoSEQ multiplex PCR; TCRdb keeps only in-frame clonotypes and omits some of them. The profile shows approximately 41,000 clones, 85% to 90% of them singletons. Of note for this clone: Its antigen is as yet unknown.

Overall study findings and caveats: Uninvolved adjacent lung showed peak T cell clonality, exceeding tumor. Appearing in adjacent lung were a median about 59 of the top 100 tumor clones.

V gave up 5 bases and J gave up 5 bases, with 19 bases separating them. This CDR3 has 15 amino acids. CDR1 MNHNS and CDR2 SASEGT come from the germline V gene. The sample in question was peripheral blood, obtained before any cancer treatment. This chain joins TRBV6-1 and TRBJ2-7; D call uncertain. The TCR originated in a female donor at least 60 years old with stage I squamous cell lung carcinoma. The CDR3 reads CASSSQQAFAHEQYF. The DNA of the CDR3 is TGTGCCAGCAGTTCCCAGCAAGCGTTTGCGCACGAGCAGTACTTC.